Presented here are 9 T cell receptor beta chains from one specimen sequenced in a study of CD8 T cells in Susac syndrome (dated by TCRdb to the late 2010s). Library construction relied on the immunoSEQ multiplex PCR assay. RNA was extracted using the RNeasy kit, and about 0.5 to 1 ug of the RNA was reverse transcribed with random hexamers. TCRdb ran its own pipeline on the public reads, namely fastp trimming at Q25 and MiXCR clone calling, and kept in-frame beta chains. When rows share a CDR3 protein, they turn into one entry using the most common DNA and genes. In this sample the table shows roughly 120,000 distinct CDR3 sequences, approximately 93% of which occur a single time. The ten biggest clones cover around 0.3% of the sample. Sequenced input: CD8+ T cells from PBMCs. All receptors come from a human donor with multiple sclerosis.

V usage is TRBV5-1 and J usage is TRBJ2-1, with 12 bases fitting TRBD2. V shed 0 bases and J 7 bases; nucleotides not matched to a gene: 5. Germline V gives CDR1 SGHRS, CDR2 YFSETQ. The length of the CDR3 is 16 residues. CDR3 region: CASSLVSSGGVNEQFF. CDR3 nucleotide sequence: TGCGCCAGCAGCTTGGTCTCTAGCGGGGGGGTAAATGAGCAGTTCTTC.

This clonotype has just one count. Here the CDR3 DNA reads TGCAGTGCTAGAGATCGCGGGAGGGCTTGGAATGAGCAGTTCTTC. It specifies CSARDRGRAWNEQFF. The gene calls are TRBV20-1 and TRBJ2-1, with 9 positions matching TRBD2. CDR1 and CDR2 (germline): DFQATT, SNEGSKA (reference sequence). V gave up 0 bases and J gave up 7 bases; unmatched junction bases: 7. This CDR3 spans 15 amino acids.

The chain couples TRBV12-3 or TRBV12-4 to TRBJ1-1, with no clear D. The CDR3 loop spans 15 amino acids. V shed 2 bases and J shed 0 bases, with 10 bases lying between them. As DNA, the CDR3 is TGTGCCAGCAGTTTATTCGCCAACATGAACACTGAAGCTTTCTTT. This codes for CASSLFANMNTEAFF.

This chain joins TRBV19 and TRBJ2-1; D is ambiguous. Germline CDR1 and CDR2: LNHDA and SQIVND (reference sequence). The CDR3 spans 13 residues. With 3 bases removed from V and 5 bases from J, the gap between germline ends came to 8 bases. The DNA for the CDR3 is TGTGCCAGTAGTATCCAACTGGACAATGAGCAGTTCTTC. This gives the protein CASSIQLDNEQFF.

The V call is TRBV6-6, the J call TRBJ2-5; 7 nucleotides match TRBD1. Per germline, CDR1 MNHNY and CDR2 SVGAGI (reference sequence). The CDR3 extends over 16 amino acids. The J segment lost 4 bases and the V segment lost 6 bases, leaving 14 bases of the junction unmatched. The CDR3 sequence is CASRSLSGDRGETQYF. DNA of the CDR3: TGTGCCAGCAGATCACTCTCCGGGGACAGAGGAGAGACCCAGTACTTC.

This sequence joins TRBV24-1 and TRBJ2-2; 9 positions agree with TRBD1. After removal of 0 bases from V and 0 bases from J, the junction contained 16 bases not matched to a gene. Per the germline V gene, CDR1 is KGHDR and CDR2 is SFDVKD. This CDR3 has 22 residues. CDR3: CATSDLQGQGARGGPNTGELFF. The DNA of the CDR3 is TGTGCCACCAGTGATTTGCAGGGACAGGGAGCCCGCGGGGGACCGAACACCGGGGAGCTGTTTTTT.

This clonotype came up once. The CDR3 nucleotides read TGCAGTGCTAGAGTAGCGGGGGGAGGCACCAATGAGCAGTTCTTC. Translation: CSARVAGGGTNEQFF. The gene calls are TRBV20-1 and TRBJ2-1; 10 nucleotides agree with TRBD2. Germline-derived CDR1 and CDR2 are DFQATT and SNEGSKA (reference sequence). V shed 1 base and J 6 bases; nucleotides not matched to a gene: 6. This CDR3 is 15 amino acids long.

V usage is TRBV12-3 or TRBV12-4 and J usage is TRBJ2-1; 10 nucleotides match TRBD2. The CDR3 sequence is 15 residues long. V lost 5 bases to trimming and J lost 7 bases; unmatched junction nucleotides: 8. The CDR3 DNA sequence: TGTGCCAGCAGTCGAGCGGGAGGGCCCCGGAATGAGCAGTTCTTC. It encodes CASSRAGGPRNEQFF.

V and J are TRBV2 and TRBJ1-1; D gene ambiguous. CDR1 is SNHLY, CDR2 FYNNEI, per germline. The CDR3 sequence is 17 residues long. V lost 0 bases, J lost 5 bases, and 19 bases lay in between. The CDR3 coding sequence is TGTGCCAGCAGTGAAGCCCAGGCGGTAGAGGGATGGACTGAAGCTTTCTTT. Translation gives CASSEAQAVEGWTEAFF.